Presented here are 20 T cell receptor beta chains from one specimen sequenced in a study of human CD8 memory T cell subsets. Making the TCR beta libraries relied on UMI-labeled 5' RACE. TCRdb reprocessed the 5' RACE reads; each CDR3 protein has one entry and no DNA is given. The ten most abundant clones cover approximately 6% of a sample with 15,000 to 20,000 distinct CDR3 sequences. Input material: CD8+ stem-like memory T cells (TSCM and TCM) sorted from PBMCs. Subset indicated: stem-like memory CD8 T cells (TSTEM), CCR7+ PD-1- TIGIT-. All receptors derive from a human donor in good health.

J is TRBJ2-7 and V is TRBV29-1; absent DNA, TCRdb's TRBD2 call cannot be checked. Germline-derived CDR1 and CDR2 are SQVTM and ANQGSEA. The length of the CDR3 is 15 residues. The CDR3 is CSVVGGSRGNYEQYF.

J is TRBJ2-2 and V is TRBV6-5; the D call of TRBD1 rests on TCRdb alone, since no DNA is present to check it. Germline V gives CDR1 MNHEY, CDR2 SVGAGI. The length of the CDR3 is 17 residues. CDR3 loop: CASSYGQGAANTGELFF.

The chain recombines TRBV20-1 with TRBJ2-7; TCRdb proposes TRBD1, but this gene call is untestable without DNA. The CDR3 covers 16 residues. In germline, CDR1 is DFQATT, CDR2 SNEGSKA (reference sequence). The CDR3: CSARDALGQVSYEQYF.

This CDR3 reads CASSLARGGLPAGQPQHF. The J gene is TRBJ1-5, the V gene TRBV7-6. The germline CDR1 and CDR2 sequences are SGHVS and FNYEAQ. The CDR3 sequence is 18 residues long.

This clonotype is labeled medium-sized (0.01 to 0.1%) based on frequency. CDR3 amino acids: CAIAEGHSNTGELFF. The V and J genes are TRBV10-3 and TRBJ2-2; TCRdb's D call, TRBD2, is unchecked because there is no DNA. The length of the CDR3 is 15 residues. Germline lookup yields CDR1 ENHRY and CDR2 SYGVKD.

This chain joins TRBV7-9 and TRBJ2-7; the TRBD1 assignment by TCRdb is unverifiable without DNA. CDR1 and CDR2 from the germline V gene are SEHNR and FQNEAQ (reference sequence). The CDR3 is made up of 15 amino acids. CDR3 region: CASSSRGQSRGEQYF.

The chain couples TRBV6-2 or TRBV6-3 to TRBJ2-7; no DNA is available, so the TRBD2 call from TCRdb remains unchecked. CDR3 length equals 14 residues. CDR1 and CDR2 from the germline V gene are MNHEY and SVGEGT. CDR3 sequence reads: CASFKAGSLYEQYF.

The V gene is TRBV6-5, the J gene TRBJ2-1; TCRdb names TRBD2, which stays unverified in the absence of DNA. The CDR3 is 16 residues long. Germline V gene sequence: CDR1 MNHEY, CDR2 SVGAGI. The chain's CDR3 is CASSLRAGRLYNEQFF.

The V gene is TRBV7-9, the J gene TRBJ2-3; checking the TCRdb D call of TRBD1 is not possible without DNA. The CDR3 extends over 15 amino acids. Germline CDR1 and CDR2: SEHNR and FQNEAQ (reference sequence). The CDR3 loop is CASSSRTAKPDTQYF.

By frequency, this clonotype registers medium-sized (0.01 to 0.1%). The rearrangement uses TRBV29-1 and TRBJ2-3. The CDR3 consists of 15 residues. Per germline, CDR1 SQVTM and CDR2 ANQGSEA. The CDR3 is CSVHADGSRTDTQYF.

J is TRBJ2-7 and V is TRBV14. The CDR3 is made up of 14 amino acids. Germline CDR1 and CDR2: SGHDN and FVKESK. The CDR3 here is CASSQLGFSYEQYF.

The V and J genes are TRBV28 and TRBJ2-7; the D call from TCRdb, TRBD2, cannot be confirmed without DNA. Germline V gives CDR1 MDHEN, CDR2 SYDVKM. The CDR3 is 15 amino acids. CDR3 loop: CASSLLAGATYEQYF.

Considering frequency, this clonotype is large. J is TRBJ2-7 and V is TRBV29-1; TCRdb selects TRBD1, and the lack of DNA leaves this call unchecked. Germline V gives CDR1 SQVTM, CDR2 ANQGSEA. The CDR3 consists of 16 residues. This chain's CDR3 is CSVGASSSGLIYEQYF.

This chain connects TRBV6-2 or TRBV6-3 to TRBJ2-1; TCRdb lists TRBD1, though no DNA is available to test this call. Germline CDR1 is MNHEY and CDR2 is SVGEGT. The CDR3 has 13 amino acids. The CDR3 spells CASSLNSGEEQFF.

The CDR3 is CSTSLANEQFF. This sequence joins TRBV29-1 and TRBJ2-1. Germline V gene lookup returns CDR1 SQVTM and CDR2 ANQGSEA. The CDR3 spans 11 residues.

The chain is built from TRBV28 and TRBJ2-1; TCRdb picks TRBD1, but there is no DNA to check that call. CDR3 length: 14 residues. CDR1 and CDR2 (germline): MDHEN, SYDVKM. CDR3 amino acids: CAALGQGSYNEQFF.

The chain links TRBV28 to TRBJ2-7; the TCRdb D gene call, TRBD1, has no DNA to confirm it. The CDR3 extends over 15 amino acids. The germline gives CDR1 MDHEN, CDR2 SYDVKM. This CDR3 is CASSPGGTVYYEQYF.

The V and J genes are TRBV7-6 and TRBJ2-1. This CDR3 contains 13 residues. CDR1 is SGHVS and CDR2 is FNYEAQ in the germline V gene. This CDR3 reads CASSLSRNNEQFF.

This clonotype is classed as medium-sized by frequency. The chain carries TRBV4-1 and TRBJ1-1; TCRdb selects TRBD1, and the lack of DNA leaves this call unchecked. The germline V gene encodes CDR1 MGHRA and CDR2 YSYEKL. The CDR3 runs to 15 residues. CDR3: CASSPSETGGGEAFF.

The chain is built from TRBV2 and TRBJ2-5; TCRdb's D call, TRBD1, is unchecked because there is no DNA. Germline-derived CDR1 and CDR2 are SNHLY and FYNNEI. The CDR3 is made up of 14 amino acids. The CDR3 sequence is CASRERTGEETQYF.